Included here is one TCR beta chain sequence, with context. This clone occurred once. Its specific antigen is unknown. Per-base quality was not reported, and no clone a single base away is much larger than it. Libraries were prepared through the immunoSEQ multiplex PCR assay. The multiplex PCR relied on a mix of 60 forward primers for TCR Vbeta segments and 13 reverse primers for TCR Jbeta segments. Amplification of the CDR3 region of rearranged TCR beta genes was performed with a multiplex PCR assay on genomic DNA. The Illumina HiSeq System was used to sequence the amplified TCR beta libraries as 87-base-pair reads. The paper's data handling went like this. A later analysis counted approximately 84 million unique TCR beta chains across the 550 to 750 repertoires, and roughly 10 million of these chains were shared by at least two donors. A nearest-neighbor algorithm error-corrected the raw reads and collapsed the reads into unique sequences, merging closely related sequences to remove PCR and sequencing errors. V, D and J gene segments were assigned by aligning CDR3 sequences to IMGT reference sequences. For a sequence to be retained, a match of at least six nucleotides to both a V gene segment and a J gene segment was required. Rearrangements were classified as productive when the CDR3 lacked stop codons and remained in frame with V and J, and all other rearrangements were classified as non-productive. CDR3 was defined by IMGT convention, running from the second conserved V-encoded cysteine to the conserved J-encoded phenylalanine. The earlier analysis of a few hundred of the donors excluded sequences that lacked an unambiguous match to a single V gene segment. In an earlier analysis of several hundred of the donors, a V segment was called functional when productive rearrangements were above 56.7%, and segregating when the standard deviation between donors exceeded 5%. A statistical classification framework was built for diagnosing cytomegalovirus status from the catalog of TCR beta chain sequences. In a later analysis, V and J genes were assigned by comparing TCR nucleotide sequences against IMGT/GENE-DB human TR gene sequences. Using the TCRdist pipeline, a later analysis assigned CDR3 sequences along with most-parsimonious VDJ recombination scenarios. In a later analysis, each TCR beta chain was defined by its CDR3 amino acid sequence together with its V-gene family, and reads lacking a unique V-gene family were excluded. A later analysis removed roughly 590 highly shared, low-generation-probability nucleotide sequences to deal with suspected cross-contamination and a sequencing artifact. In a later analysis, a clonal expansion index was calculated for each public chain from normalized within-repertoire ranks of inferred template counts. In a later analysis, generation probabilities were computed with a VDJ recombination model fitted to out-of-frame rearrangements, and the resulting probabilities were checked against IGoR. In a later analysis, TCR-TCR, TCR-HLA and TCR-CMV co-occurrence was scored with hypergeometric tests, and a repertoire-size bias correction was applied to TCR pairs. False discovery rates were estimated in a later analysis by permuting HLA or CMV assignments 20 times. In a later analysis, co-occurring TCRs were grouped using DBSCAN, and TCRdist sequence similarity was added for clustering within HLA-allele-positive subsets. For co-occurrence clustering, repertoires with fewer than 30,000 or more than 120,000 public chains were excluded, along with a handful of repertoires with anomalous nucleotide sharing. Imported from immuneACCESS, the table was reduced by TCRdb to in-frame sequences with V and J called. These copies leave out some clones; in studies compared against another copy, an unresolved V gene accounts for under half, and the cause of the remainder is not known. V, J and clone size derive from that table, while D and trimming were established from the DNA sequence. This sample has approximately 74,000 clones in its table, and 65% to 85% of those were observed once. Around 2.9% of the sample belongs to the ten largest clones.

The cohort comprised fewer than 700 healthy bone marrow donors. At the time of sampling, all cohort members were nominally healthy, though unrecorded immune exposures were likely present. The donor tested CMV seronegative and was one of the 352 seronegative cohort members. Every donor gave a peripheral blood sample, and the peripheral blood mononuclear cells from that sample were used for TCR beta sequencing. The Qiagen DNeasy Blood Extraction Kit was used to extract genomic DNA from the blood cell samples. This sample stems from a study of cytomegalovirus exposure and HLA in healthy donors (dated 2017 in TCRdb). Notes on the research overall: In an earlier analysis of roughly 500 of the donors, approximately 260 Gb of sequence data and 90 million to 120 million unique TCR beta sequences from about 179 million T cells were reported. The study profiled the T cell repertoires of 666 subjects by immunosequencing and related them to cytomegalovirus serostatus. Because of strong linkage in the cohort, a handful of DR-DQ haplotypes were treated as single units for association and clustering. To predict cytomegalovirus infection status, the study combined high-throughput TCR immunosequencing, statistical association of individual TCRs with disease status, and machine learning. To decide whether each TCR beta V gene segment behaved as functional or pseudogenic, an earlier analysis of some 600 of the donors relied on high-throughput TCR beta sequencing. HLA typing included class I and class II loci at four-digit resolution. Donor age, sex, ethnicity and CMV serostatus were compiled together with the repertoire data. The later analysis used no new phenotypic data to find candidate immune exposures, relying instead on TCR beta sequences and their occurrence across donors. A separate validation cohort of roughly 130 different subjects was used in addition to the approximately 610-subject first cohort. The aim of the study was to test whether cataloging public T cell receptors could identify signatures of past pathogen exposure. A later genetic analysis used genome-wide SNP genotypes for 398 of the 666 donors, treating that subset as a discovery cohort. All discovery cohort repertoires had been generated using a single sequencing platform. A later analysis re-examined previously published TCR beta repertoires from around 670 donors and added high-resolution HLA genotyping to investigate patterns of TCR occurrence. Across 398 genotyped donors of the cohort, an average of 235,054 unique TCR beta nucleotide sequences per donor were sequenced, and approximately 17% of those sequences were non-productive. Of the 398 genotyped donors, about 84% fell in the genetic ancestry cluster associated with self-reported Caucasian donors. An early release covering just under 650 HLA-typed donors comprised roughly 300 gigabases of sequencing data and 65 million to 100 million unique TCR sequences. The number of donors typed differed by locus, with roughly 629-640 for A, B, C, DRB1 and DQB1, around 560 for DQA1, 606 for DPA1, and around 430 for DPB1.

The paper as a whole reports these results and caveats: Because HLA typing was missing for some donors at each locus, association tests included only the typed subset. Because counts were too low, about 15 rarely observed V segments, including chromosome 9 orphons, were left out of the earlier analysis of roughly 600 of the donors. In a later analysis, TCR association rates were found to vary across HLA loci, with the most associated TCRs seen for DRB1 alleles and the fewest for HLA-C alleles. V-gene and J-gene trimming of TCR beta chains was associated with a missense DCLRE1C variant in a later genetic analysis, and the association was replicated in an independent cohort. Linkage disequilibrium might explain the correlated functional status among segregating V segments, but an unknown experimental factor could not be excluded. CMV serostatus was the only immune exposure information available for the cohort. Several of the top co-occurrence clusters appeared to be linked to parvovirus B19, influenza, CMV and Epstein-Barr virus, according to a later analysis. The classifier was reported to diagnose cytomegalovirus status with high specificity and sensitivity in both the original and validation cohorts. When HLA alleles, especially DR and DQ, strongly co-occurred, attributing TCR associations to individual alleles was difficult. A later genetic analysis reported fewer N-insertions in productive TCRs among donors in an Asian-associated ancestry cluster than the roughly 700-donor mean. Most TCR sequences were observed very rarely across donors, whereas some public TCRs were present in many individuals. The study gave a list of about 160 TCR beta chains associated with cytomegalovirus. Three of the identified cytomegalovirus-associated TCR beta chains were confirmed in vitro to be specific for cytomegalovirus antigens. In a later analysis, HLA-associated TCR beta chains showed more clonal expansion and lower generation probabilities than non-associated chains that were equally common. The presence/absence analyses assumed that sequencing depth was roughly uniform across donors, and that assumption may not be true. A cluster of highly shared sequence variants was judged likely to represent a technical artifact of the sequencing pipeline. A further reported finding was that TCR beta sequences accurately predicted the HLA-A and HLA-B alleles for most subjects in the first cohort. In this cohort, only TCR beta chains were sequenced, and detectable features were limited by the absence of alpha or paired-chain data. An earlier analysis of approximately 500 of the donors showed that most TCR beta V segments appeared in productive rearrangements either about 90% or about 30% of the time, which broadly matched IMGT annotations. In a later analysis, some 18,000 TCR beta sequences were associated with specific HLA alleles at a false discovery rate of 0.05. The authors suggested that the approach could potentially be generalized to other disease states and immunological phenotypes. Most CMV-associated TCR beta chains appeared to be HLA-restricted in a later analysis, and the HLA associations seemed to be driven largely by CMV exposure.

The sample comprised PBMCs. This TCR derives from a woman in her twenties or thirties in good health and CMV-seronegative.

The nucleotide sequence reads as follows: TGTGCCAGCAGTCTCGGACAGTATCAGCCCCAGCATTTT. This yields the protein CASSLGQYQPQHF. The rearrangement joined TRBV27 to TRBJ1-5; TRBD1 might be the D gene, on 6 matching bases. From the cysteine through the phenylalanine, the CDR3 covers 13 amino acids. The sequence is cut down to CDR3 DNA, 39 bases in frame from base 1. V sheds 5 bases and J sheds 5 bases, leaving 10 bases between their ends. CDR1 and CDR2 are drawn from the germline V gene (reference sequence): MNHEY, SMNVEV.